A single count supports the clone carrying this TCR beta chain. This entry comes from a study of shared T cell receptors in the human thymus. Produced via immunoSEQ multiplex PCR; TCRdb's table is partial and in-frame only. The sample records about 610,000 clones, approximately 88% being singletons. With V trimmed by 0 bases and J by 8 bases, 3 bases remained unmatched. The CDR3 totals 14 residues. CDR1 LNHNV and CDR2 YYDKDF come from the germline V gene (reference sequence). This sample also belongs to another study, concerning human thymus T cells. That paper states: Healthy Finnish infants undergoing corrective surgery for congenital heart defects were used as donors. Obtained as resections during corrective heart surgery, the thymus tissue was then studied. Related work showed strongly overlapping thymic repertoires across unrelated individuals.

This clonotype originated in a boy younger than two with a congenital heart defect. The sequencing sample was made of thymocytes. The chain uses TRBV15 and TRBJ1-4; 7 positions match TRBD1. The CDR3 DNA follows: TGTGCCACCAGCAGAGAGAGGGGGCGAGAAAAACTGTTTTTT. It translates to CATSRERGREKLFF. Full variable domain (outside the CDR3, taken from reference TRBV15 and TRBJ1-4): DAMVIQNPRYQVTQFGKPVTLSCSQTLNHNVMYWYQQKSSQAPKLLFHYYDKDFNNEADTPDNFQSRRPNTSFCFLDIRSPGLGDTAMYLCATSRERGREKLFFGSGTQLSVL.